This TCR beta chain was identified during a study of T cell responses to AZD1222 COVID-19 vaccine. Study-level points and caveats: Repertoire sampling was restricted to post-peak T cell response timepoints. Possibly, clonal diversity was underestimated; donors were largely white British and included more females. The CD4 TCRs associated with vaccination extended across spike and predominated at 160-218 and 743-854. Spike-specific TCR repertoires showed rising breadth and depth after two AZD1222 doses.

Sequencing used immunoSEQ multiplex PCR; TCRdb keeps in-frame clones, though not all of them. This sample has 140,000 or so clones, with about 92% found just once. V was cut by 8 bases and J by 3 bases, with 10 bases left in between. Germline V gene lookup returns CDR1 MDHEN and CDR2 SYDVKM. This CDR3 has 12 residues. The table lists this clone with a count of one. The target antigen is unknown. Sample: peripheral blood, taken after recovery from COVID-19. The receptor was derived from an adult who had recovered from COVID-19. J is TRBJ1-2 and V is TRBV28, with no clear D. The CDR3 region has the DNA TGTGCCAGCCAAGACTACTACTATGGCTACACCTTC. This encodes CASQDYYYGYTF.